The rows below give T cell receptor beta chains drawn from one sample of a study of T cell responses to AZD1222 COVID-19 vaccine. Clones were read by immunoSEQ multiplex PCR, and TCRdb kept only the in-frame ones, dropping some. The sample has under 95,000 clones, 65% to 90% seen once; the top ten hold 7.9%. This specimen consisted of peripheral blood, obtained on day 0 of AZD1222 vaccination. The origin of the receptors is an adult in good health. The CDR3 runs from the conserved cysteine through the conserved F or W. A D gene is named only where the DNA matches it firmly. Size is stated for part of the rows, as once, few or many counts, or as a class when the clone is expanded.

>.|many|TRBJ2-2|TRBV7-9
CASSRLTGTGELFF
TGTGCCAGCAGCCGCCTGACTGGAACCGGGGAGCTGTTTTTT
>TRBD1|.|TRBJ1-1|TRBV27
CASSWGTGSPRNTEAFF
TGTGCCAGCAGTTGGGGGACAGGGTCGCCCAGAAACACTGAAGCTTTCTTT
>.|.|TRBJ2-5|TRBV12-3/TRBV12-4
CASRPEGETQYF
TGTGCCAGCAGACCTGAGGGGGAGACCCAGTACTTC
>.|few|TRBJ2-5|TRBV7-3
CASSIGGAETQYF
TGTGCCAGCAGCATCGGGGGCGCGGAGACCCAGTACTTC
>.|few|TRBJ2-7|TRBV7-9
CASSLGIVAEQYF
TGTGCCAGCAGCTTAGGGATTGTAGCCGAGCAGTACTTC
>.|few|TRBJ1-1|TRBV6-5
CASSIHLGGPEAFF
TGTGCCAGCAGCATCCACCTGGGGGGACCTGAAGCTTTCTTT
>TRBD1|.|TRBJ1-2|TRBV7-2
CASRLGQGSDGYTF
TGTGCCAGTCGCCTCGGACAGGGAAGCGATGGCTACACCTTC
>TRBD1|.|TRBJ1-4|TRBV7-9
CASSAGTGPPNEKLFF
TGTGCCAGCAGCGCCGGGACAGGCCCGCCTAATGAAAAACTGTTTTTT
>.|.|TRBJ2-7|TRBV14
CASSPRMSNEQYF
TGTGCCAGCAGCCCAAGAATGTCCAACGAGCAGTACTTC
>.|.|TRBJ2-7|TRBV12-3/TRBV12-4
CASAENYEQYF
TGTGCCAGCGCGGAAAACTACGAGCAGTACTTC
>.|.|TRBJ1-2|TRBV30
CAWSADSGSDYGYTF
TGTGCCTGGAGTGCGGACAGTGGAAGTGACTATGGCTACACCTTC
>TRBD1|.|TRBJ1-4|TRBV5-1
CASSLAGTGVATNEKLFF
TGCGCCAGCAGCTTGGCCGGGACAGGCGTTGCAACTAATGAAAAACTGTTTTTT
>.|.|TRBJ1-6|TRBV5-3
CARSPGDNSPLHF
TGTGCCAGAAGCCCAGGAGATAATTCACCCCTCCACTTT